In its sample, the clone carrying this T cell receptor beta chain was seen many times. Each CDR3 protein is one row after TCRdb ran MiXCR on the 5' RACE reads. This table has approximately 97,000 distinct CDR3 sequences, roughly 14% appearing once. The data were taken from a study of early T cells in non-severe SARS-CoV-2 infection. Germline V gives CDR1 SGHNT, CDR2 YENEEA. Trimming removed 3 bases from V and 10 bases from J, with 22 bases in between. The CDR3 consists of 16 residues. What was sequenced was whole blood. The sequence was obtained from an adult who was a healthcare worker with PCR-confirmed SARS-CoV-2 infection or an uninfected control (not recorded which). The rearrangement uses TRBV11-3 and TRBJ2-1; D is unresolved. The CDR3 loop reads CASSFSSDGLNEEQFF. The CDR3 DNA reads TGTGCCAGCAGCTTCTCTTCGGACGGCCTCAATGAAGAGCAGTTCTTC. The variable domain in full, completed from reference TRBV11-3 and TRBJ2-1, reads EAGVVQSPRYKIIEKKQPVAFWCNPISGHNTLYWYLQNLGQGPELLIRYENEEAVDDSQLPKDRFSAERLKGVDSTLKIQPAELGDSAVYLCASSFSSDGLNEEQFFGPGTRLTVL.